This T cell receptor beta chain is drawn from a study of OX40 agonist ivuxolimab in advanced cancers. Some clones are missing from TCRdb's copy, which holds only in-frame ones; the method was immunoSEQ multiplex PCR. Among 68,000 or so clones listed, 83% were seen once. The CDR3 sequence is 14 residues long. Looked up from germline, CDR1 is GTSNPN and CDR2 is SVGIG (reference sequence). Losses at the gene ends were 4 bases for V and 0 bases for J; bases not matched to a gene: 4. Sequenced material: CD4+ or CD8+ T cells sorted from blood, taken in a trial of the OX40 agonist ivuxolimab. The clonotype originates from an adult with an advanced solid tumor such as melanoma, head and neck, liver or kidney cancer. The V call is TRBV30, the J call TRBJ1-1; TRBD1 matches 8 bases. For the CDR3, the DNA is TGTGCCTGGACCACGGACAGGGTGAACACTGAAGCTTTCTTT. It specifies CAWTTDRVNTEAFF.